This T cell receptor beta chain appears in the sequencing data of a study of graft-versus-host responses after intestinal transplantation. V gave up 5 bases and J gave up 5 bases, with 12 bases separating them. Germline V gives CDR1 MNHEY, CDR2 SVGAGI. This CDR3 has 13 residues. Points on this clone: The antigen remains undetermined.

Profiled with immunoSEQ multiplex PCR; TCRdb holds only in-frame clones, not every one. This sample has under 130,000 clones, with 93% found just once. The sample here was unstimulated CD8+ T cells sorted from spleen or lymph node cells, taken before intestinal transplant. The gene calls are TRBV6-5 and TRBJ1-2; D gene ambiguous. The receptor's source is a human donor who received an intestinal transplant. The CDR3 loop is CASSEASPYGYTF. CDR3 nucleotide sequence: TGTGCCAGCAGTGAAGCGTCCCCGTATGGCTACACCTTC.